The source of this T cell receptor beta chain is a study of OX40 agonist ivuxolimab in advanced cancers. Some background on the complete study: The costimulatory receptor OX40 (CD134) was targeted by ivuxolimab, a fully human IgG2 agonistic monoclonal antibody. Peripheral TCRbeta sequencing aimed to test whether ivuxolimab altered TCR sequence diversity and caused clonal T-cell expansion. In the dose-escalation cohort, 82.7% of patients were male, and the mean age was approximately 60 years, with a range of roughly 20 to 80. Patients were allowed to have had prior anti-PD-1, anti-PD-L1 or anti-CTLA-4 therapy, and around 40% of the dose-escalation patients had previously received checkpoint inhibitors. Among the approximately 50 dose-escalation patients, approximately 20 had hepatocellular carcinoma, roughly 15 melanoma, 9 renal cell carcinoma and 9 head and neck cancer. The paper reports the monotherapy dose-escalation portion (N of about 47 patients) of the phase I ivuxolimab trial. Intravenous ivuxolimab was administered to patients every 2 weeks at six dose levels: 0.01, 0.1, 0.3, 1.5, 3 and 10 mg/kg. Partial responses occurred in three dose-escalation patients, of whom one had hepatocellular carcinoma and two had cutaneous melanoma. The paper's findings and limits, for the study overall: Low levels of normalized T-cell clonal expansion were also seen in some nonresponding patients. After ivuxolimab, CD8+ T cells had more expanded clones than CD4+ T cells on average. Clonal expansion of both CD4+ and CD8+ blood T cells was observed from baseline to week 6 at doses 0.1 to 3.0 mg/kg. In the 0.1-3.0 mg/kg groups, partial responders were among the patients with the lowest normalized peripheral clonal expansion, particularly in CD8+ T cells. Which antigens the clonally expanded peripheral T cells were specific for was not determined.

V was cut back by 2 bases and J by 7 bases, leaving a gap of 18 bases between them. The germline V gene supplies CDR1 SGHAT and CDR2 FQNNGV. Including cysteine and phenylalanine, the CDR3 has 16 amino acids. Only the CDR3 portion is preserved as DNA: 48 bases, with reading frame beginning at the first base. Patients with autoimmune disease history or receiving systemic immunosuppression were excluded from the trial. In every dose cohort, peripheral blood was drawn for TCR sequencing at baseline, cycle 4 day 1, and cycle 7 day 1. Samples came from an open-label, multicenter, first-in-human phase I dose-escalation trial of ivuxolimab. Adults with locally advanced or metastatic melanoma, renal cell carcinoma, hepatocellular carcinoma or head and neck squamous cell carcinoma were enrolled in the trial. Before TCR sequencing, CD4+ and CD8+ T cells were separately sorted from peripheral blood. This clone appeared a single time. The specificity of this receptor is unknown. It has no much larger one-base neighbor in the sample; base qualities were not kept.

Genomic DNA was extracted from sorted cells for sequencing of the TCRbeta CDR3 region. TCRbeta CDR3 regions were sequenced using the immunoSEQ Assay. Drawn from immuneACCESS, this table holds only the in-frame rearrangements with V and J called that TCRdb kept. Clones are partly lost; checked studies trace under half to an unresolved V gene and leave the rest unexplained. The sample data list about 60,000 clones, and roughly nine tenths of these were observed just once. The top ten clones comprise approximately 0.67% of the sample. The clonotype comes from an adult with an advanced solid tumor such as melanoma, head and neck, liver or kidney cancer. Specimen: CD4+ or CD8+ T cells sorted from blood, collected in a trial of the OX40 agonist ivuxolimab. The sequence is built from TRBV11-2 and TRBJ2-1, and perhaps TRBD2 as D gene, on 6 matching bases. The bases read TGTGCCAGCAGCTTAAGGGCGGGAAGAAGTTCAAATGAGCAGTTCTTC. Its protein product is CASSLRAGRSSNEQFF.